This T cell receptor beta chain was sequenced for a study of T-cell reconstitution after alpha-beta-depleted transplantation in children. Points from the study as a whole: Alpha-beta T cells present about two months after transplant were reported to originate from several hundred expanded graft clones.

This clonotype has a handful of counts. Its antigen is still unknown. Preparation of the TCRbeta library was carried out with unique molecular identifiers. TCRdb processed the PCR reads anew with MiXCR; each CDR3 protein has one entry. The sample has about 900,000 distinct CDR3 sequences; about 29% are singletons. V was trimmed by 8 bases and J by 2 bases, leaving 6 bases between them. The CDR3 loop spans 11 amino acids. Germline V gene lookup returns CDR1 LNHDA and CDR2 SQIVND (reference sequence). The sequences come from PBMCs, mostly from graft donor cells, collected 360 days after TCRalphabeta/CD19-depleted stem cell transplant. The chain carries TRBV19 and TRBJ1-2, with D uncertain. This sequence was found in a boy in the first two years of life who had a stem cell transplant for SCID, so the T cells may come from the graft donor. CDR3 nucleotide sequence: TGTGCCAGTGCAGTGAACTATGGCTACACCTTC. Its protein product is CASAVNYGYTF.